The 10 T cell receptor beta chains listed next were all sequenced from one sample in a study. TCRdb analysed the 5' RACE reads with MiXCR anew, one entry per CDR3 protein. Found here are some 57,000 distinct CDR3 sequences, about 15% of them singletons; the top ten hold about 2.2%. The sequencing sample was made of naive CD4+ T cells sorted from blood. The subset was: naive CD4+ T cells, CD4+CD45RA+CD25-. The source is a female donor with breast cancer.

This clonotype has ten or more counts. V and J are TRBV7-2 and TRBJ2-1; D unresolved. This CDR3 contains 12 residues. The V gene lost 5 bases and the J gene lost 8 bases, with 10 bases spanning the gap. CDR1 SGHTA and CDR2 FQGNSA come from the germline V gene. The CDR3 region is CASSLRWDEQFF. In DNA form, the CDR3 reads TGTGCCAGCAGCCTACGGTGGGATGAGCAGTTCTTC.

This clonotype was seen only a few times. CDR3 sequence: CASSSIRGGYNEQFF. In nucleotides, the CDR3 is TGTGCCAGCAGCAGCATCCGAGGGGGTTACAATGAGCAGTTCTTC. The chain employs TRBV11-2 and TRBJ2-1, with a tentative D call TRBD1 (6 bases). Trimming removed 5 bases at V and 4 bases at J, with 15 bases between. Germline lookup yields CDR1 SGHAT and CDR2 FQNNGV. This CDR3 contains 15 residues. Full variable domain (missing parts from reference TRBV11-2 and TRBJ2-1): EAGVAQSPRYKIIEKRQSVAFWCNPISGHATLYWYQQILGQGPKLLIQFQNNGVVDDSQLPKDRFSAERLKGVDSTLKIQPAKLEDSAVYLCASSSIRGGYNEQFFGPGTRLTVL.

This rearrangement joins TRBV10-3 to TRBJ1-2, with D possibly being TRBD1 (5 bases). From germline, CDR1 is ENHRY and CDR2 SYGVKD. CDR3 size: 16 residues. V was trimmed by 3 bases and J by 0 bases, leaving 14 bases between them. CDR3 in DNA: TGTGCCATCAGTGAACGGTTAGGGGCTGCTAACTATGGCTACACCTTC. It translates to CAISERLGAANYGYTF.

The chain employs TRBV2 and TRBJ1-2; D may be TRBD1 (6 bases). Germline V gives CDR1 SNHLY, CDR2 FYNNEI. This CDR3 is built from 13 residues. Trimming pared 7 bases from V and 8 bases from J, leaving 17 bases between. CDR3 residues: CASTVQGPSGYTF. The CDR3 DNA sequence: TGTGCCAGCACGGTACAGGGCCCAAGCGGCTACACCTTC.

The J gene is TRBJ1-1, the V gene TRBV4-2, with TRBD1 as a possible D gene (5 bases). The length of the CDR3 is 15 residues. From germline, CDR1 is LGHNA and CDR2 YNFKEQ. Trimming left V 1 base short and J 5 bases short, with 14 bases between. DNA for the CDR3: TGTGCCAGCAGCCAAGGCCTTGAACGGGGGACTGAAGCTTTCTTT. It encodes CASSQGLERGTEAFF.

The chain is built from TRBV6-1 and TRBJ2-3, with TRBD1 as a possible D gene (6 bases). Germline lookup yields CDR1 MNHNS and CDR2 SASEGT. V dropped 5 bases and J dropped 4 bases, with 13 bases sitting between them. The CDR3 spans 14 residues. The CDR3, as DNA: TGTGCCAGCAGTCAACAGGGATCGGCAGATACGCAGTATTTT. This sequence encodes CASSQQGSADTQYF.

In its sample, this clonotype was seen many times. The CDR3: CSARPAVEQFF. The CDR3, as DNA: TGCAGTGCTAGACCCGCGGTTGAGCAGTTCTTC. The V call is TRBV20-1, the J call TRBJ2-1, with unresolved D. The CDR3 consists of 11 residues. The germline V and J ends were trimmed by 2 bases and 9 bases, with 8 bases remaining between them. Germline CDR1 is DFQATT and CDR2 is SNEGSKA (reference sequence).

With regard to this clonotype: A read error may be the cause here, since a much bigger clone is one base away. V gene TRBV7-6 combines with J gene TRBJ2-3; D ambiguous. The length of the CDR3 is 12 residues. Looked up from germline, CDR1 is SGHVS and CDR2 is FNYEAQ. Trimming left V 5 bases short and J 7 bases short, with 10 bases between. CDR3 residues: CASSPQSNTQYF. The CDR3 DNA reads TGTGCCAGCAGCCCCCAGTCAAATACGCAGTATTTT.

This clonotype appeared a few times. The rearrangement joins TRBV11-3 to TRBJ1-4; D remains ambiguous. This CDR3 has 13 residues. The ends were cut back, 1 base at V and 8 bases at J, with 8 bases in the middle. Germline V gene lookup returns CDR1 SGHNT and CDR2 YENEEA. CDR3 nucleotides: TGTGCCAGCAGCTTAGTAACGTTCGAAAAACTGTTTTTT. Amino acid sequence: CASSLVTFEKLFF.

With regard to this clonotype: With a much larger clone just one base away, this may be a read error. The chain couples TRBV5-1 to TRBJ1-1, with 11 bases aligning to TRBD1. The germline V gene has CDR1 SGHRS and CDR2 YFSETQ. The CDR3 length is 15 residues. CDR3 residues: CASSLGDRGITEAYF. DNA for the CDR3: TGCGCCAGCAGCTTGGGGGACAGGGGGATCACTGAAGCTTACTTT.